Below are 28 T cell receptor beta chains sequenced from a single sample in a study of PD-L1 blockade in urothelial cancer. Produced via immunoSEQ multiplex PCR; TCRdb's table is partial and in-frame only. Among about 37,000 clones, 82% were seen once, and the ten largest hold less than 20%. The sample here was PBMCs, taken around atezolizumab (anti-PD-L1) treatment. These receptors all come from a man aged 60-69 years with urothelial cancer.

The chain combines TRBV6-1 with TRBJ1-4, with 9 bases that match TRBD1. Germline V gene data show CDR1 as MNHNS and CDR2 as SASEGT. CDR3 length equals 15 residues. After removal of 7 bases from V and 7 bases from J, the junction contained 10 bases not matched to a gene. The CDR3 loop is CASTLTDRGGEKLFF. The CDR3 DNA reads TGTGCCAGCACCCTAACGGACAGGGGTGGTGAAAAACTGTTTTTT.

The CDR3 nucleotides are TGTGCCAGCCGAGTGACCGGGAGGGAAACTGAAGCTTTCTTT. Protein product: CASRVTGRETEAFF. This rearrangement joins TRBV28 to TRBJ1-1; D not resolved. The CDR3 is made up of 14 amino acids. V dropped 8 bases and J dropped 5 bases, with 18 bases sitting between them. Germline-derived CDR1 and CDR2 are MDHEN and SYDVKM.

The chain has TRBV19 and TRBJ2-3; 9 bases map to TRBD2. Germline CDR1 is LNHDA and CDR2 is SQIVND (reference sequence). This CDR3 region has 16 residues. The V and J ends lost 3 bases and 3 bases, in that order; junction bases with no gene match: 7. This CDR3 is CASSIVASGATDTQYF. The CDR3 DNA sequence: TGTGCCAGTAGTATCGTGGCTAGCGGGGCTACAGATACGCAGTATTTT.

This sequence joins TRBV18 and TRBJ2-5; 8 nucleotides align to TRBD2. With 1 base clipped from V and 5 bases from J, the junction kept 0 bases outside the gene matches. This CDR3 has 13 amino acids. Germline CDR1 KGHSH, CDR2 LQKENI. The CDR3 reads CASSPQRGETQYF. The CDR3 bases are TGTGCCAGCTCACCACAGCGGGGGGAGACCCAGTACTTC. Together with reference TRBV18 and TRBJ2-5, the CDR3 gives the full variable domain: NAGVMQNPRHLVRRRGQEARLRCSPMKGHSHVYWYRQLPEEGLKFMVYLQKENIIDESGMPKERFSAEFPKEGPSILRIQQVVRGDSAAYFCASSPQRGETQYFGPGTRLLVL.

V usage is TRBV27 and J usage is TRBJ1-6; D is perhaps TRBD1 (6 bases). CDR3 length: 14 residues. Trimming cost V 2 bases and J 7 bases, with 9 bases left between them. Germline V gene lookup returns CDR1 MNHEY and CDR2 SMNVEV (reference sequence). The CDR3 DNA sequence: TGTGCCAGCAGTTTAAGGGGGAACAATTCACCCCTCCACTTT. This sequence encodes CASSLRGNNSPLHF.

The rearrangement joins TRBV18 to TRBJ1-2; TRBD1 agrees at 7 bases. This CDR3 has 14 amino acids. CDR1 and CDR2 (germline): KGHSH, LQKENI. V lost 2 bases, J lost 5 bases, and 5 bases stayed unmatched. DNA for the CDR3: TGTGCCAGCTCACCAATAGGGACAGATTATGGCTACACCTTC. Translating gives CASSPIGTDYGYTF.

This clone was counted a single time. This rearrangement joins TRBV19 to TRBJ1-2, with TRBD1 identical over 11 bases. J was trimmed by 8 bases and V by 6 bases; bases with no gene match: 5. Germline CDR1 LNHDA, CDR2 SQIVND (reference sequence). The length of the CDR3 is 13 residues. CDR3 DNA sequence: TGTGCCAGTAGGGACAGGGGGCGCATGGGCTACACCTTC. Residues: CASRDRGRMGYTF. The full variable domain, in which reference TRBV19 and TRBJ1-2 provide the parts outside the CDR3, is DGGITQSPKYLFRKEGQNVTLSCEQNLNHDAMYWYRQDPGQGLRLIYYSQIVNDFQKGDIAEGYSVSREKKESFPLTVTSAQKNPTAFYLCASRDRGRMGYTFGSGTRLTVV.

The rearrangement links TRBV6-6 to TRBJ1-1; the D gene is possibly TRBD1 (5 bases). The length of the CDR3 is 14 residues. CDR1 is MNHNY, CDR2 SVGAGI, per germline (reference sequence). V lost 6 bases, J lost 0 bases, and 11 bases lay in between. CDR3 residues: CASRYRTLNTEAFF. In DNA form, the CDR3 reads TGTGCCAGCAGGTACAGGACTCTGAACACTGAAGCTTTCTTT.

The V call is TRBV2, the J call TRBJ1-2, with 11 bases aligning to TRBD1. The CDR3 runs to 16 residues. CDR1 is SNHLY and CDR2 is FYNNEI in the germline V gene. V shed 2 bases and J 3 bases; nucleotides not matched to a gene: 5. The CDR3 DNA sequence: TGTGCCAGCAGTGAAACAGAGGACAGGGGGCACTATGGCTACACCTTC. Amino acid sequence: CASSETEDRGHYGYTF.

This sequence joins TRBV5-1 and TRBJ2-7, with 10 bases aligning to TRBD1. The CDR3 extends over 15 amino acids. Germline-derived CDR1 and CDR2 are SGHRS and YFSETQ. Trimming took 0 bases from V and 3 from J; bases not matched to a gene: 3. Written as DNA, the CDR3 is TGCGCCAGCAGCTTGGTTGGGACAGGGGACTACGAGCAGTACTTC. It encodes CASSLVGTGDYEQYF.

This chain links TRBV19 with TRBJ1-2, with TRBD1 as a possible D gene (6 bases). There are 14 residues in the CDR3. Per the germline V gene, CDR1 is LNHDA and CDR2 is SQIVND (reference sequence). The V gene lost 3 bases and the J gene lost 8 bases, with 16 bases spanning the gap. CDR3 nucleotides: TGTGCCAGTAGTATCCGGGACACCCTCGGGGGCTACACCTTC. It translates to CASSIRDTLGGYTF.

The J gene is TRBJ2-7, the V gene TRBV30; 9 bases match TRBD1. Germline V gene lookup returns CDR1 GTSNPN and CDR2 SVGIG (reference sequence). The CDR3 contains 14 residues. The trim removed 2 bases at V and 3 bases at J, leaving 5 bases unmatched. CDR3 nucleotides: TGTGCCTGGAGTAAAACAGGGGGCCTCTACGAGCAGTACTTC. As protein: CAWSKTGGLYEQYF.

V and J are TRBV11-3 and TRBJ2-1, with 8 bases lining up with TRBD1. The CDR3 contains 14 residues. V lost 8 bases and J lost 5; bases outside the gene matches: 8. Germline V gives CDR1 SGHNT, CDR2 YENEEA. As DNA, the CDR3 is TGTGCCAGCGGGAGACAGGGGAGGCACAATGAGCAGTTCTTC. This translates into CASGRQGRHNEQFF. Supplemented by reference TRBV11-3 and TRBJ2-1, the full variable domain reads EAGVVQSPRYKIIEKKQPVAFWCNPISGHNTLYWYLQNLGQGPELLIRYENEEAVDDSQLPKDRFSAERLKGVDSTLKIQPAELGDSAVYLCASGRQGRHNEQFFGPGTRLTVL.

The chain combines TRBV7-9 with TRBJ1-6, with a tentative D call TRBD1 (6 bases). The CDR3 runs 15 residues. Germline values: CDR1 SEHNR, CDR2 FQNEAQ (reference sequence). V lost 5 bases to trimming and J lost 7 bases, with 15 bases between them. The CDR3 sequence is CASSTRGRQNSPLHF. CDR3 DNA sequence: TGTGCCAGCAGCACGCGGGGGCGCCAAAATTCACCCCTCCACTTT.

The V gene is TRBV11-2, the J gene TRBJ2-7; possibly TRBD1 for D (5 bases). The CDR3 is 13 residues long. The germline V and J ends were trimmed by 3 bases and 2 bases, with 8 bases remaining between them. Germline lookup yields CDR1 SGHAT and CDR2 FQNNGV. The CDR3: CASSLTDTYEQYF. The CDR3 region has the DNA TGTGCCAGCAGCTTGACGGACACCTACGAGCAGTACTTC.

The rearrangement links TRBV7-2 to TRBJ1-2, with 7 positions matching TRBD1. J lost 7 bases, V lost 3 bases, and 2 bases had no gene match. Per germline, CDR1 SGHTA and CDR2 FQGNSA. CDR3 length equals 12 residues. The CDR3 protein is CASSFRDSGYTF. CDR3 in DNA: TGTGCCAGCAGCTTCAGGGACAGTGGCTACACCTTC.

The V call is TRBV2, the J call TRBJ2-5; no firm D call. The V end lost 5 bases, the J end lost 5 bases, and 3 bases lay between the germline ends. The CDR3 totals 10 residues. Germline V lookup: CDR1 SNHLY, CDR2 FYNNEI. CDR3 protein: CASSQETQYF. The CDR3 DNA reads as TGTGCCAGCAGTCAGGAGACCCAGTACTTC.

This clone was seen more than once but under ten times. V gene TRBV20-1 combines with J gene TRBJ1-1; D gene unclear. Germline CDR1 DFQATT, CDR2 SNEGSKA (reference sequence). Trimming shortened V by 4 bases and J by 3 bases, and 6 bases separated the two germline ends. This CDR3 has 11 amino acids. The CDR3 bases are TGCAGTGCTATACACGACACTGAAGCTTTCTTT. Translated: CSAIHDTEAFF.

V is TRBV4-1 and J is TRBJ2-3, with TRBD2 matching 10 bases. CDR1 is MGHRA and CDR2 is YSYEKL in the germline V gene. CDR3 length equals 16 residues. The V gene end was trimmed by 6 bases and the J gene end by 4 bases; junction bases not matched to a gene: 10. CDR3 nucleotides: TGCGCCAGCAGAGACAGAGCGGGGGGGCCGTCAGATACGCAGTATTTT. It specifies CASRDRAGGPSDTQYF.

This rearrangement joins TRBV6-4 to TRBJ1-2, with a tentative D call TRBD1 (6 bases). The CDR3 is made up of 14 amino acids. Looked up from germline, CDR1 is MRHNA and CDR2 is SNTAGT. V shed 0 bases and J shed 4 bases, with 9 bases lying between them. The CDR3 protein is CASSDSGRGYGYTF. DNA of the CDR3: TGTGCCAGCAGTGACTCGGGCAGGGGCTATGGCTACACCTTC.

This clone was picked up a small number of times. This chain connects TRBV13 to TRBJ2-7; tentatively, D is TRBD1 (6 bases). V dropped 5 bases and J dropped 2 bases, with 16 bases sitting between them. The CDR3 spans 15 residues. Germline V gene lookup returns CDR1 PRHDT and CDR2 FYEKMQ (reference sequence). The CDR3, as DNA: TGTGCCAGCAGCCAACGCAGGGGTAGCGCCTACGAGCAGTACTTC. It codes for CASSQRRGSAYEQYF.

The V call is TRBV7-9, the J call TRBJ2-3; 9 bases fit TRBD2. Germline trimming cut 6 bases from V and 4 bases from J; bases unmatched to any gene: 8. Germline loops: CDR1 SEHNR, CDR2 FQNEAQ (reference sequence). This CDR3 contains 15 residues. For the CDR3, the DNA is TGTGCCAGCAGGCGCGGGGGGGTTTTGGCAGATACGCAGTATTTT. This encodes CASRRGGVLADTQYF.

This clone appeared once. The chain carries TRBV11-2 and TRBJ2-7; tentative D call: TRBD2 (6 bases). Germline V lookup: CDR1 SGHAT, CDR2 FQNNGV. CDR3 length: 16 residues. The ends were cut back, 5 bases at V and 3 bases at J, with 20 bases in the middle. For the CDR3, the DNA is TGTGCCAGCAGCCTCCCCGGTTATGGCGGGGACTACGAGCAGTACTTC. It yields the protein CASSLPGYGGDYEQYF.

The V call is TRBV5-6, the J call TRBJ1-2, with 8 nucleotides matching TRBD1. This CDR3 comprises 14 residues. Per germline, CDR1 SGHDT and CDR2 YYEEEE. Trimming took 4 bases from V and 7 from J; bases not matched to a gene: 9. For the CDR3, the DNA is TGTGCCAGCAGCCAGTTTGGACAGGGTGGTGGCTACACCTTC. Protein: CASSQFGQGGGYTF.

V and J are TRBV28 and TRBJ2-1; 8 bases are shared with TRBD1. The CDR3 is made up of 13 amino acids. J was trimmed by 4 bases and V by 9 bases; bases with no gene match: 5. Germline assignment: CDR1 MDHEN and CDR2 SYDVKM. The CDR3 protein is CASDRGLYNEQFF. The CDR3, as DNA: TGTGCCAGTGACAGGGGTTTGTACAATGAGCAGTTCTTC. The whole variable domain, remainder taken from reference TRBV28 and TRBJ2-1, is DVKVTQSSRYLVKRTGEKVFLECVQDMDHENMFWYRQDPGLGLRLIYFSYDVKMKEKGDIPEGYSVSREKKERFSLILESASTNQTSMYLCASDRGLYNEQFFGPGTRLTVL.

This clone was recorded only once. This chain connects TRBV7-9 to TRBJ1-6; perhaps TRBD1 as D (5 bases). Trimming left V 6 bases short and J 2 bases short, with 17 bases between. Germline CDR1 is SEHNR and CDR2 is FQNEAQ (reference sequence). The CDR3 extends over 17 amino acids. In DNA, the CDR3 is TGTGCCAGCAGATCCTGGGGCAAGGGCCCCTATAATTCACCCCTCCACTTT. The encoded protein is CASRSWGKGPYNSPLHF.

Written as DNA, the CDR3 is TGCGCCAGCAGTGTCTCTAGCGGGGTTGCCGAGCAGTACTTC. It encodes CASSVSSGVAEQYF. The V call is TRBV10-2, the J call TRBJ2-7, with 9 bases lining up with TRBD2. Germline V lookup: CDR1 WSHSY, CDR2 SAAADI. V lost 4 bases and J lost 6; bases outside the gene matches: 7. The CDR3 loop spans 14 amino acids.

This clone has a handful of counts. The rearrangement links TRBV29-1 to TRBJ2-7, with TRBD1 identical over 10 bases. Trimming cost V 7 bases and J 4 bases; bases outside gene matches: 13. The CDR3 is made up of 15 amino acids. CDR1 and CDR2 (germline): SQVTM, ANQGSEA. This CDR3 is CSATRRDRGSYEQYF. The CDR3 DNA sequence: TGCAGCGCCACGCGCCGGGACAGGGGCTCTTACGAGCAGTACTTC.